This T cell receptor (beta chain) was captured in a study of blood T cell repertoires in COVID-19. The assay was immunoSEQ multiplex PCR, and TCRdb's table has in-frame clones only and misses some. Among under 200,000 clones, 88% were seen once, and the ten largest hold 1.5% to 2%. The germline gives CDR1 SGHNT, CDR2 YYREEE (reference sequence). Germline trimming cut 3 bases from V and 6 bases from J; bases unmatched to any gene: 4. This CDR3 contains 15 residues. This clone was seen once. Sequenced sample: peripheral blood. The rearrangement uses TRBV5-4 and TRBJ2-1; 12 nucleotides match TRBD1. This receptor was identified in a man younger than 35 with active or convalescent COVID-19. CDR3 sequence reads: CASSYGTGGLNEQFF. The DNA for the CDR3 is TGTGCCAGCAGCTACGGGACAGGGGGCCTCAATGAGCAGTTCTTC.